This T cell receptor (beta chain) came from a study of a mutant IDH1 vaccine in newly diagnosed glioma. The CDR3 extends over 14 amino acids. Trimming stripped 0 bases from V and 4 bases from J, with 7 bases between. CDR1 and CDR2 (germline): LGHNA, YNFKEQ. Clones were sequenced by immunoSEQ multiplex PCR, and TCRdb holds only the in-frame ones, with some missing. The table records some 130,000 clones, around three quarters of them present only once. This clone was counted a few times. Its antigen is not known. As for time point: week 11, during vaccination. Doses of 300 ug of mutant IDH1 20-mer peptide were given with topical imiquimod.

The chain has TRBV4-2 and TRBJ1-5; D gene unclear. The material was PBMCs, obtained from a glioma patient whose treatment included an IDH1 peptide vaccine. The TCR originated in a man aged 40-50 years with glioma. As DNA, the CDR3 is TGTGCCAGCAGCCAAGACGGGGAAAATCAGCCCCAGCATTTT. It yields the protein CASSQDGENQPQHF.